These 21 T cell receptor beta chains came from one sample sequenced in a study of beta chain features in type 1 diabetes. Study results and limitations: Shortening of TCRB CDR3s, moderate but significant, appeared in all four CD4+ subsets of Type 1 diabetes patients.

The whole isolated RNA underwent reverse transcription, so sequencing captured expressed TCRB transcripts. The assay was immunoSEQ multiplex PCR, and TCRdb's table has in-frame clones only and misses some. The data hold about 370,000 clones, with 8.5% to 10% observed a single time. No antigen has been assigned to these receptors. The sequenced material came from central memory CD4+ T cells from blood. The source of these receptors is a man aged 30-40 years with type 1 diabetes.

This clone was observed a handful of times. The CDR3 sequence: CASSRRLVSGMRSTDTQYF. Written as DNA, the CDR3 is TGTGCCAGCAGCCGTAGACTAGTCTCGGGAATGAGAAGCACAGATACGCAGTATTTT. The chain has TRBV2 and TRBJ2-3, with D possibly being TRBD2 (6 bases). The V and J ends lost 6 bases and 0 bases respectively, with 25 bases between them. The CDR3 has 19 residues. Per germline, CDR1 SNHLY and CDR2 FYNNEI.

As for this clone: This same CDR3 is encoded by further DNA sequences in the sample. The chain employs TRBV5-1 and TRBJ1-1; D is unresolved. The ends were cut back, 0 bases at V and 1 base at J, with 7 bases in the middle. Germline V gives CDR1 SGHRS, CDR2 YFSETQ. The CDR3 length is 14 residues. CDR3 residues: CASSLAGENTEAFF. The CDR3 DNA reads TGCGCCAGCAGCTTGGCGGGAGAGAACACTGAAGCTTTCTTT.

This clone was recorded a few times. The chain is built from TRBV10-3 and TRBJ2-2; 7 bases are a match to TRBD1. Germline V CDR1 and CDR2: ENHRY, SYGVKD. Losses at the gene ends were 7 bases for V and 7 bases for J; bases not matched to a gene: 9. The CDR3 has 14 residues. In DNA form, the CDR3 reads TGTGCCATCATGGGACAGATGGTGGGCGGGGAGCTGTTTTTT. It translates to CAIMGQMVGGELFF.

The chain joins TRBV30 to TRBJ2-3; D perhaps matches TRBD2 (6 bases). This CDR3 is built from 15 residues. From germline, CDR1 is GTSNPN and CDR2 SVGIG (reference sequence). V was shortened by 5 bases and J by 4 bases, with 19 bases between the two germline ends. The CDR3 bases are TGTGCCTGGTCCGCCGGGAGCCTGCACGCAGATACGCAGTATTTT. It encodes CAWSAGSLHADTQYF.

In this sample, this clone turned up a few times. The CDR3 protein is CASSFLGGQINYGYTF. Written as DNA, the CDR3 is TGTGCCAGCAGTTTTCTCGGGGGGCAGATTAACTATGGCTACACCTTC. The chain uses TRBV27 and TRBJ1-2; maybe TRBD1 (6 bases). This CDR3 is built from 16 residues. From germline, CDR1 is MNHEY and CDR2 SMNVEV (reference sequence). The V end was cut by 3 bases, the J end by 1 base, with 15 bases between.

V is TRBV6-6 and J is TRBJ1-3; TRBD1 might be the D (6 bases). The CDR3 consists of 16 residues. Germline CDR1 and CDR2: MNHNY and SVGAGI (reference sequence). Deletions cut 4 bases from V and 0 bases from J, with 13 bases between. Written as DNA, the CDR3 is TGTGCCAGCAGTTTTCTGGGGGCACACTCTGGAAACACCATATATTTT. Translation gives CASSFLGAHSGNTIYF.

The rearrangement joins TRBV11-2 to TRBJ2-3; the D gene is possibly TRBD2 (6 bases). Trimming left V 7 bases short and J 4 bases short, with 12 bases between. The germline V gene has CDR1 SGHAT and CDR2 FQNNGV. This CDR3 contains 13 residues. CDR3 sequence: CASKAGSADTQYF. CDR3 DNA sequence: TGTGCCAGCAAGGCCGGGAGCGCAGATACGCAGTATTTT.

The chain joins TRBV30 to TRBJ2-5; D is unresolved. This CDR3 has 11 amino acids. Trimming shortened V by 4 bases and J by 4 bases, and 7 bases separated the two germline ends. Germline V gene lookup returns CDR1 GTSNPN and CDR2 SVGIG (reference sequence). CDR3 in amino acids: CAWTVGETQYF. DNA of the CDR3: TGTGCCTGGACTGTGGGAGAGACCCAGTACTTC. The full variable domain, with the rest looked up from reference TRBV30 and TRBJ2-5, is SQTIHQWPATLVQPVGSPLSLECTVEGTSNPNLYWYRQAAGRGLQLLFYSVGIGQISSEVPQNLSASRPQDRQFILSSKKLLLSDSGFYLCAWTVGETQYFGPGTRLLVL.

This rearrangement joins TRBV11-2 to TRBJ2-5; tentatively, D is TRBD1 (5 bases). This CDR3 is 13 amino acids long. The germline CDR1 and CDR2 sequences are SGHAT and FQNNGV. Trimming pared 11 bases from V and 2 bases from J, leaving 15 bases between. CDR3 nucleotide sequence: TGTGCCGGCTCTAGGGGCCTTCAAGAGACCCAGTACTTC. Its translation: CAGSRGLQETQYF.

This sequence joins TRBV5-4 and TRBJ1-4; D remains unclear. Germline V gives CDR1 SGHNT, CDR2 YYREEE (reference sequence). Trimming shortened V by 0 bases and J by 2 bases, and 8 bases separated the two germline ends. The CDR3 runs 15 residues. This CDR3 reads CASSLEYGTNEKLFF. The DNA for the CDR3 is TGTGCCAGCAGCTTGGAATATGGTACTAATGAAAAACTGTTTTTT.

This clone showed up just a few times. The chain carries TRBV7-2 and TRBJ2-3; no firm D call. Trimming pared 1 base from V and 2 bases from J, leaving 10 bases between. Germline V gives CDR1 SGHTA, CDR2 FQGNSA. The CDR3 is 15 amino acids. This chain's CDR3 is CASSLEPSYTDTQYF. The CDR3 nucleotides read TGTGCCAGCAGCTTAGAGCCCAGTTACACAGATACGCAGTATTTT.

This clone was detected only a few times. V and J are TRBV5-1 and TRBJ2-3; maybe TRBD1 (6 bases). The V gene lost 7 bases and the J gene lost 1 base, with 13 bases spanning the gap. The CDR3 is 14 residues long. CDR1 and CDR2 (germline): SGHRS, YFSETQ. The CDR3 nucleotides read TGCGCCAGCCAGAGTGAGGGGGGCACAGATACGCAGTATTTT. This codes for CASQSEGGTDTQYF.

The J gene is TRBJ1-1, the V gene TRBV6-5; the D is unclear. The CDR3 covers 15 residues. V was pared by 6 bases and J by 0 bases, with 14 bases between. The V gene's germline CDR1 is MNHEY and CDR2 SVGAGI. Written as DNA, the CDR3 is TGTGCCAGCAGCCTTCAACCCCATATGAACACTGAAGCTTTCTTT. Translated, it gives CASSLQPHMNTEAFF.

The chain has TRBV5-1 and TRBJ2-2; D possibly corresponds to TRBD1 (6 bases). V shed 3 bases and J shed 6 bases, with 21 bases lying between them. The CDR3 loop spans 17 amino acids. Looked up from germline, CDR1 is SGHRS and CDR2 is YFSETQ. The CDR3 sequence is CASSSLPIIQGSGELFF. The DNA of the CDR3 is TGCGCCAGCAGCTCACTCCCCATAATACAGGGATCCGGGGAGCTGTTTTTT.

This clone has more than one count but fewer than ten. V usage is TRBV27 and J usage is TRBJ2-7; no definite D call. V was trimmed by 4 bases and J by 4 bases, leaving 11 bases between them. This CDR3 contains 13 residues. Germline V gene sequence: CDR1 MNHEY, CDR2 SMNVEV (reference sequence). CDR3: CASSYSDPYEQYF. The CDR3 region has the DNA TGTGCCAGCAGTTACAGTGATCCTTACGAGCAGTACTTC.

This clone was seen many times. The gene calls are TRBV11-2 and TRBJ2-7; D gene ambiguous. Germline V gene data show CDR1 as SGHAT and CDR2 as FQNNGV. The CDR3 extends over 13 amino acids. V was cut by 5 bases and J by 1 base, with 9 bases left in between. The CDR3 coding sequence is TGTGCCAGCAGCCTCGCCTTTTCCTACGAGCAGTACTTC. Protein product: CASSLAFSYEQYF.

The rearrangement joins TRBV5-1 to TRBJ1-2; no definite D call. The ends were cut back, 2 bases at V and 9 bases at J, with 11 bases in the middle. This CDR3 comprises 12 residues. Germline V gene sequence: CDR1 SGHRS, CDR2 YFSETQ. The chain's CDR3 is CASSLSDFSYTF. The CDR3 region has the DNA TGCGCCAGCAGCTTAAGTGACTTTAGCTACACCTTC.

This clone was recorded a few times. The rearrangement joins TRBV7-9 to TRBJ2-7, with D perhaps TRBD2 (6 bases). Deletions cut 5 bases from V and 4 bases from J, with 24 bases between. CDR1 is SEHNR and CDR2 is FQNEAQ in the germline V gene (reference sequence). This CDR3 is built from 17 residues. In nucleotides, the CDR3 is TGTGCCAGCAGCCAGGGACTCCGCCGAACAACGCTTTACGAGCAGTACTTC. The encoded protein is CASSQGLRRTTLYEQYF.

The table lists this clone with a few counts. This chain connects TRBV25-1 to TRBJ1-1, with 7 bases matching TRBD1. This CDR3 is built from 13 residues. Germline assignment: CDR1 MGHDK and CDR2 SYGVNS. The V gene end was trimmed by 7 bases and the J gene end by 1 base; junction bases not matched to a gene: 3. The CDR3 sequence is CASTRDRNTEAFF. In DNA, the CDR3 is TGTGCCAGCACCCGGGACAGGAACACTGAAGCTTTCTTT.

The chain employs TRBV5-5 and TRBJ2-2; D perhaps matches TRBD2 (7 bases). V shed 4 bases and J shed 4 bases, with 14 bases lying between them. The V gene's germline CDR1 is SGHKS and CDR2 YYEKEE (reference sequence). The CDR3 spans 15 residues. The CDR3, as DNA: TGTGCCAGCAGCATTGCGGGGGCGCTCACCGGGGAGCTGTTTTTT. Translation: CASSIAGALTGELFF. The variable domain in full, completed from reference TRBV5-5 and TRBJ2-2, reads DAGVTQSPTHLIKTRGQQVTLRCSPISGHKSVSWYQQVLGQGPQFIFQYYEKEERGRGNFPDRFSARQFPNYSSELNVNALLLGDSALYLCASSIAGALTGELFFGEGSRLTVL.

The V call is TRBV6-5, the J call TRBJ2-3; maybe TRBD2 (6 bases). The CDR3 runs to 14 residues. Germline lookup yields CDR1 MNHEY and CDR2 SVGAGI. V lost 6 bases to trimming and J lost 0 bases, with 10 bases between them. The CDR3 region has the DNA TGTGCCAGCAGGCCCGGAGGGAGCACAGATACGCAGTATTTT. Translation gives CASRPGGSTDTQYF.